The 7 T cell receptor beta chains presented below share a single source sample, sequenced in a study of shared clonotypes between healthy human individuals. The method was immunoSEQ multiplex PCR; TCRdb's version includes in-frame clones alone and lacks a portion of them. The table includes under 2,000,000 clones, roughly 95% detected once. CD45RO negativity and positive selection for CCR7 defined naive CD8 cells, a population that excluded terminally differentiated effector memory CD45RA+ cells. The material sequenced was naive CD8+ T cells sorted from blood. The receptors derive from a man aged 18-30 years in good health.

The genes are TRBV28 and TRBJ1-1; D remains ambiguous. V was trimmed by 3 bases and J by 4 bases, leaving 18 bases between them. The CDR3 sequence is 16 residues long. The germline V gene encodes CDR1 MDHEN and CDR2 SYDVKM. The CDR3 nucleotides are TGTGCCAGCAGTTTGATCTGGGGAAAGGGTAGCACTGAAGCTTTCTTT. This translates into CASSLIWGKGSTEAFF.

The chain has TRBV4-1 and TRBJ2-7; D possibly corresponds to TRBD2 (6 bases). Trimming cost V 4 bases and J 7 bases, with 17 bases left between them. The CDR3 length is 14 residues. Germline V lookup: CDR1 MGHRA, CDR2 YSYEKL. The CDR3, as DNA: TGCGCCAGCAGCCCGGGACTTACTCGGGGAGAGCAGTACTTC. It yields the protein CASSPGLTRGEQYF.

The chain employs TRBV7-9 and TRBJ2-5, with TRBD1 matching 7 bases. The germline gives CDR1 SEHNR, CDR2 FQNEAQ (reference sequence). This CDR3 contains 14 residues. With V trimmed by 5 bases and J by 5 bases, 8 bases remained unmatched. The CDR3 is CASSPPIRGETQYF. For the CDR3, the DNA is TGTGCCAGCAGCCCGCCGATCAGGGGGGAGACCCAGTACTTC.

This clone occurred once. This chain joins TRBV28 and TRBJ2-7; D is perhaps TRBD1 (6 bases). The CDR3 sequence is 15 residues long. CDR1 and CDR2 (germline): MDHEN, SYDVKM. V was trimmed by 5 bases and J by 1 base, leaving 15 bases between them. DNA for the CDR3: TGTGCCAGCAGTATACCAATACAGGGATCCTACGAGCAGTACTTC. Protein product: CASSIPIQGSYEQYF.

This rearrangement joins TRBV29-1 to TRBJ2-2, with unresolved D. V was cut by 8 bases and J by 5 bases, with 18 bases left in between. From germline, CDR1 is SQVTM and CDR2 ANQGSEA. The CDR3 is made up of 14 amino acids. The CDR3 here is CSPEKLGMTGELFF. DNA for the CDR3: TGCAGCCCCGAAAAATTAGGGATGACCGGGGAGCTGTTTTTT.

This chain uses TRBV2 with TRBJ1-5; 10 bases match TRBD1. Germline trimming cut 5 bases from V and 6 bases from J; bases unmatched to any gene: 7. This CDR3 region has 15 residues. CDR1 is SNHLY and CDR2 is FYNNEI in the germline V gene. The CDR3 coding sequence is TGTGCCAGCAGTTGGGGGACAGGGGCGGCTCAGCCCCAGCATTTT. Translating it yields CASSWGTGAAQPQHF.

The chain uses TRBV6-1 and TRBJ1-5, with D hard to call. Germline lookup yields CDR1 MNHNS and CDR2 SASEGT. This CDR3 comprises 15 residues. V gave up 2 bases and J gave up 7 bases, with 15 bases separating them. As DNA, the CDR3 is TGTGCCAGCAGTGAATTTCCGTCGGGCTTACAGCCCCAGCATTTT. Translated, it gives CASSEFPSGLQPQHF.